The 17 T cell receptor beta chains below were found in one sample sequenced in a study of T cells after yellow fever vaccination. TCRdb recomputed calls from the 5' RACE reads with MiXCR, one row per CDR3 protein. The table records about 260,000 distinct CDR3 sequences, roughly 5.6% of them present only once. The specimen was CD4+ T cells sorted from PBMCs, collected on the day of the yellow fever booster vaccination. These receptor sequences come from a man aged 18 to 35 who received the YFV17D yellow fever vaccine.

This clonotype was counted only a few times. J is TRBJ2-7 and V is TRBV6-2 or TRBV6-3; D uncertain. V gave up 2 bases and J gave up 5 bases, with 10 bases separating them. The V gene's germline CDR1 is MNHEY and CDR2 SVGEGT. The CDR3 is 13 amino acids. CDR3 protein: CASSYRAPDEQYV. CDR3 DNA sequence: TGTGCCAGCAGTTACCGAGCACCGGACGAGCAGTACGTC.

In its sample, this clonotype was seen many times. The chain combines TRBV28 with TRBJ1-3, with D uncertain. Deletions cut 7 bases from V and 4 bases from J, with 11 bases between. This CDR3 is built from 13 residues. Germline V gives CDR1 MDHEN, CDR2 SYDVKM. Here the CDR3 reads CASTFSVGNTIYF. DNA for the CDR3: TGTGCCAGCACCTTTTCGGTGGGAAACACCATATATTTT.

This clonotype was detected a few times. CDR3 in DNA: TGTGCCACCCGCCAGTTGGGACAAAGCAATCAGCCCCAGCATTTT. As protein: CATRQLGQSNQPQHF. V usage is TRBV2 and J usage is TRBJ1-5, with D maybe TRBD1 (6 bases). V was cut by 10 bases and J by 1 base, with 17 bases left in between. This CDR3 has 15 amino acids. The germline V gene has CDR1 SNHLY and CDR2 FYNNEI. Variable domain in full (rest from reference TRBV2 and TRBJ1-5): EPEVTQTPSHQVTQMGQEVILRCVPISNHLYFYWYRQILGQKVEFLVSFYNNEISEKSEIFDDQFSVERPDGSNFTLKIRSTKLEDSAMYFCATRQLGQSNQPQHFGDGTRLSIL.

J is TRBJ2-7 and V is TRBV4-3; D unresolved. Deletions cut 0 bases from V and 6 bases from J, with 15 bases between. In germline, CDR1 is LGHNA, CDR2 YSLEER. This CDR3 has 15 amino acids. CDR3 region: CASSQDLEPPSEQYF. The CDR3 nucleotides are TGCGCCAGCAGCCAAGATCTCGAGCCCCCCTCCGAGCAGTACTTC.

This clonotype was detected only a few times. The J gene is TRBJ2-7, the V gene TRBV18, with TRBD1 matching 7 bases. Germline assignment: CDR1 KGHSH and CDR2 LQKENI. This CDR3 spans 13 amino acids. Trimming at V came to 6 bases and at J to 3 bases, leaving 5 bases not matched to a gene. CDR3 residues: CASSAGTDYEQYV. CDR3 DNA sequence: TGTGCCAGCTCGGCCGGGACAGACTACGAGCAGTACGTC.

This clonotype occurred a few times. The V gene is TRBV3-2, the J gene TRBJ2-2; TRBD2 is taken as the D call from the table, unchecked against the DNA. TRBV3-2 is marked as a pseudogene. This CDR3 contains 17 residues. The CDR3 region is CASSQVTSGANTGELFF. Written as DNA, the CDR3 is TGTGCCAGCAGCCAAGTCACTAGCGGGGCGAACACCGGGGAGCTGTTTTTT.

The chain is built from TRBV10-3 and TRBJ2-5; tentatively, D is TRBD1 or TRBD2 (6 bases each). Per the germline V gene, CDR1 is ENHRY and CDR2 is SYGVKD. There are 14 residues in the CDR3. Trimming cost V 8 bases and J 7 bases, with 20 bases left between them. The chain's CDR3 is CAIGGPGAPGTQYF. DNA of the CDR3: TGTGCCATCGGGGGGCCCGGAGCCCCCGGGACCCAGTACTTC.

On this clonotype: Relative to the germline gene, one junction end is altered; a read error may explain this. The genes are TRBV14 and TRBJ2-1; 10 nucleotides line up with TRBD1. The CDR3 has 15 amino acids. CDR1 and CDR2 (germline): SGHDN, FVKESK. The CDR3 coding sequence is TGTGCCAGCAGGCAAGGACAGGGGGGATACAATGAGCAGTTCTTC. It specifies CASRQGQGGYNEQFF.

This clonotype was detected only a few times. V is TRBV9 and J is TRBJ2-3; D may be TRBD1 (5 bases). This CDR3 is built from 14 residues. The V gene's germline CDR1 is SGDLS and CDR2 YYNGEE. The V and J ends lost 1 base and 4 bases respectively, with 10 bases between them. The CDR3 here is CASSVRQGPDTQYF. CDR3 coding DNA: TGTGCCAGCAGCGTAAGGCAGGGTCCAGATACGCAGTATTTT.

This sequence joins TRBV9 and TRBJ2-3; possible D gene TRBD1, 7 bases. V lost 2 bases and J lost 3, with 13 bases in between. The length of the CDR3 is 15 residues. From germline, CDR1 is SGDLS and CDR2 YYNGEE. The CDR3 protein is CASSVGGGQTDTQYF. As DNA, the CDR3 is TGTGCCAGCAGCGTTGGAGGGGGCCAGACAGATACGCAGTATTTT.

This clonotype was seen many times. This chain connects TRBV14 to TRBJ1-2; D might be TRBD1 (5 bases). Germline-derived CDR1 and CDR2 are SGHDN and FVKESK. Between the trimmed V and J ends, which lost 3 bases and 5 bases, there was a span of 19 bases. The CDR3 is made up of 16 amino acids. The CDR3 DNA is TGTGCCAGCAGCCATACTCTCGGGGGATCCAGTTATGGCTACACCTTC. This translates into CASSHTLGGSSYGYTF.

This clonotype was seen at least ten times. This chain's CDR3 is CASSGLGASGGTNIQYF. The CDR3 nucleotides read TGTGCCAGCAGTGGCCTCGGGGCTAGCGGGGGGACAAACATTCAGTACTTC. This chain uses TRBV25-1 with TRBJ2-4; TRBD2 matches at 11 bases. CDR1 and CDR2 from the germline V gene are MGHDK and SYGVNS. Unmatched junction bases numbered 11, after V lost 4 bases and J lost 6 bases. CDR3 length: 17 amino acids. The full variable domain, with the rest looked up from reference TRBV25-1 and TRBJ2-4, is EADIYQTPRYLVIGTGKKITLECSQTMGHDKMYWYQQDPGMELHLIHYSYGVNSTEKGDLSSESTVSRIRTEHFPLTLESARPSHTSQYLCASSGLGASGGTNIQYFGAGTRLSVL.

The chain recombines TRBV10-3 with TRBJ2-7, with a possible D match to TRBD2 (6 bases). The CDR3 sequence is 14 residues long. V lost 7 bases and J 0 bases, leaving 13 bases between the germline ends. The germline gives CDR1 ENHRY, CDR2 SYGVKD. CDR3 protein: CAINPGLNSYEQYF. CDR3 nucleotide sequence: TGTGCCATCAATCCGGGACTCAACTCCTACGAGCAGTACTTC.

This clonotype came up a few times. The DNA for the CDR3 is TGTGCCAGCAGTTACTCAGTACAGGGGGTCACTGAAGCTTTCTTT. Translated, it gives CASSYSVQGVTEAFF. The chain combines TRBV6-5 with TRBJ1-1, with 8 bases aligning to TRBD1. Germline-derived CDR1 and CDR2 are MNHEY and SVGAGI. Losses at the gene ends were 0 bases for V and 4 bases for J; bases not matched to a gene: 4. The CDR3 has 15 residues.

This clonotype was seen many times. This chain uses TRBV5-1 with TRBJ2-5; 12 bases map to TRBD2. The CDR3 is made up of 16 amino acids. CDR1 and CDR2 from the germline V gene are SGHRS and YFSETQ. V was clipped by 3 bases and J by 5 bases; unmatched bases: 8. The DNA for the CDR3 is TGCGCCAGCAGCTCCGGACTAGCGGGGTCTAGGGAGACCCAGTACTTC. It codes for CASSSGLAGSRETQYF.

The J gene is TRBJ1-1, the V gene TRBV6-5; 7 bases are a match to TRBD1. J was trimmed by 0 bases and V by 11 bases; bases with no gene match: 6. The CDR3 length is 13 residues. Per the germline V gene, CDR1 is MNHEY and CDR2 is SVGAGI. The CDR3 DNA is TGTGCCGAGGGGGCAAAAATGAACACTGAAGCTTTCTTT. Protein: CAEGAKMNTEAFF.

This clonotype was seen many times. This chain uses TRBV12-3 or TRBV12-4 with TRBJ1-1; tentatively, D is TRBD1 (5 bases). The CDR3 extends over 12 amino acids. The V and J ends lost 3 bases and 10 bases respectively, with 12 bases between them. CDR3 protein: CASSFLEGRAFF. The CDR3 DNA reads as TGTGCCAGCAGTTTTTTGGAGGGACGAGCTTTCTTT.